The clone carrying this T cell receptor (beta chain) was seen only a few times. No antigen is known for it. This sample is drawn from a study of CD8 T cells in ankylosing spondylitis. Study findings and constraints: Ankylosing spondylitis blood appeared to carry a characteristic TCR beta motif of roughly eight highly homologous variants.

TCRdb recomputed calls from the 5' RACE reads with MiXCR, one row per CDR3 protein. Among about 220,000 distinct CDR3 sequences listed, 15% to 20% were seen once. The V end was cut by 4 bases, the J end by 8 bases, with 11 bases between. Per germline, CDR1 MDHEN and CDR2 SYDVKM. The CDR3 has 12 amino acids. This clonotype was sampled from a male donor with ankylosing spondylitis. The material sequenced was blood, either unsorted or a sorted T cell fraction (not recorded which). V usage is TRBV28 and J usage is TRBJ1-2; D not certain. In nucleotides, the CDR3 is TGTGCCAGCAGTTCACCCGAGGCCGGCTACACCTTC. As protein: CASSSPEAGYTF.